This T cell receptor (beta chain) was obtained from a study of shared clonotypes between healthy human individuals. At the level of the study: Per-donor plates numbered three CD4 naive, three CD4 memory, two CD8 naive and one CD8 memory.

At a deep level, the assay was run. Clones were sequenced by immunoSEQ multiplex PCR, and TCRdb holds only the in-frame ones, with some missing. The sample records about 670,000 clones, approximately 75% being singletons. This CDR3 region has 14 residues. Germline loops: CDR1 SQVTM, CDR2 ANQGSEA. Germline trimming cut 6 bases from V and 2 bases from J; bases unmatched to any gene: 4. Concerning this clone itself: Other nucleotide sequences from this sample produce the same CDR3.

Memory CD4+ cells were the fraction left after CD45RA+ naive selection. The receptor was isolated from a woman aged 25 to 39 in good health. The chain recombines TRBV29-1 with TRBJ2-2, with TRBD2 matching 9 bases. Input material: memory CD4+ T cells sorted from blood. Subset in this sample: CD45RA-negative fraction. The chain's CDR3 is CSVQREANTGELFF. CDR3 in DNA: TGCAGCGTACAGCGGGAGGCTAACACCGGGGAGCTGTTTTTT.